This TCR beta chain stems from a study of Tregs in tolerant kidney transplant recipients. The study's findings and limits: This study did not directly address biological reproducibility.

The CDR3 loop spans 12 amino acids. CDR1 is SGHVS and CDR2 is FQNEAQ in the germline V gene. The germline V and J ends were trimmed by 4 bases and 5 bases, with 6 bases remaining between them. The nonmyeloablative bone marrow transplants came from related graft donors, with transient mixed chimerism. Unstimulated Tregs (CD4+CD25+CD127-) and CD4+CD25- non-Tregs were sorted from PBMCs. About this clone itself: What it binds is unknown.

Generated by immunoSEQ multiplex PCR, the TCRdb table keeps only in-frame clones and is missing some. Of 95,000 or so clones listed, roughly 93% were seen once; the top ten hold about 1.5%. The chain employs TRBV7-8 and TRBJ1-5; D remains ambiguous. Sample: CD4+ T cells from blood (PBMCs), taken 12 months after the transplant. The source is a human patient who received a combined kidney and bone marrow transplant. Some of the T cells may derive from the graft donor. The DNA for the CDR3 is TGTGCCAGCAGCTCCCTCTATCAGCCCCAGCATTTT. Translated, it gives CASSSLYQPQHF.